The present T cell receptor (beta chain) was sequenced within a study of identical twins. With respect to this clonotype: The antigen is not known.

Germline V CDR1 and CDR2: SGHDT, YYEEEE. Deletions cut 2 bases from V and 4 bases from J, with 16 bases between. The CDR3 sequence is 15 residues long. TCRdb re-derived calls from the 5' RACE reads in MiXCR, one entry per CDR3 protein. Found here are about 700,000 distinct CDR3 sequences, over 8.5% of them singletons; the top ten hold around 0.98%. Study-level findings and limits: Insertions were reduced in abundant cord blood beta clonotypes but not in memory repertoires. In beta out-of-frame sequences, the excess sharing between twins was weaker.

This same sample was also taken into another study, of yellow fever vaccine responses in identical twins.

The chain couples TRBV5-6 to TRBJ2-7, with D possibly being TRBD1 (6 bases). The sample consisted of PBMCs. This TCR was recovered from a woman between 18 and 30 years old in good health. The CDR3 here is CASSFQGRFSYEQYF. CDR3 nucleotide sequence: TGTGCCAGCAGCTTTCAGGGGCGTTTTTCTTACGAGCAGTACTTC. Full variable domain (outside the CDR3, taken from reference TRBV5-6 and TRBJ2-7): DAGVTQSPTHLIKTRGQQVTLRCSPKSGHDTVSWYQQALGQGPQFIFQYYEEEERQRGNFPDRFSGHQFPNYSSELNVNALLLGDSALYLCASSFQGRFSYEQYFGPGTRLTVT.